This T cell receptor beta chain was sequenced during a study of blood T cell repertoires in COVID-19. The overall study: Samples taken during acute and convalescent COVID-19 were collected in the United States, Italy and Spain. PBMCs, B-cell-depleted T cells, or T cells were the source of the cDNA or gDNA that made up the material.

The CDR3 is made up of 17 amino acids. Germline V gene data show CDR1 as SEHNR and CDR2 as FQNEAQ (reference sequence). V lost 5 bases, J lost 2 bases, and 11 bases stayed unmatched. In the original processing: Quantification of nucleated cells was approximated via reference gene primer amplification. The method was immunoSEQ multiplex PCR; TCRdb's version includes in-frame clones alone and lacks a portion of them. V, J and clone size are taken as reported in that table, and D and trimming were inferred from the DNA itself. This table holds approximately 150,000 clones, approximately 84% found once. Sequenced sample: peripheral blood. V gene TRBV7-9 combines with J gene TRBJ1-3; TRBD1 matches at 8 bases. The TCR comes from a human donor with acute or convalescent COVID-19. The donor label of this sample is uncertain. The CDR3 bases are TGTGCCAGCAGCCCCTACGGGCCAGGGGGCGCTGGAAACACCATATATTTT. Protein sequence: CASSPYGPGGAGNTIYF.